The rows below give T cell receptor beta chains drawn from one sample of a study of molecular identifiers for immune sequencing clone quantification. TCRdb reanalysed the PCR reads using MiXCR and keeps one entry per CDR3 protein. The sample consists of 80,000 to 130,000 distinct CDR3 sequences, around a third of them appearing once. The specimen was naive CD8+ T cells from blood, with Jurkat cell RNA spiked in. All receptors derive from a human donor in good health. Some libraries in this study had Jurkat cell RNA spiked in. The CDR3 runs from the conserved cysteine through the conserved F or W. A D gene is named only where the DNA matches it firmly. The size field is filled for only some rows; it gives once, few, many or a size class.

>-|TRBD1|TRBJ2-1|TRBV4-3
TGCGCCAGCAGCCAACCCCAGTGGGACAGGGCCAATGAGCAGTTCTTC
CASSQPQWDRANEQFF
>-|TRBD2|TRBJ2-1|TRBV10-3
TGTGCCATCAGTGAGTTTTGGCTAGCGGGACGGAGCTCCTACAATGAGCAGTTCTTC
CAISEFWLAGRSSYNEQFF
>-|-|TRBJ2-7|TRBV28
TGTGCCAGCAGTCCAGCTACTTACGAGCAGTACTTC
CASSPATYEQYF
>few|TRBD1|TRBJ2-5|TRBV5-1
TGCGCCAGCAGGGACAGGGGGCGGATGACCCAGTACTTC
CASRDRGRMTQYF
>many|-|TRBJ2-1|TRBV6-5
TGTGCCAGCAGTTCCGGACCAAGAGGACGGCAGTTCTTC
CASSSGPRGRQFF
>-|TRBD2|TRBJ2-1|TRBV4-1
TGCGCCAGCAGATTGCAGCGGGAGTCCAATGAGCAGTTCTTC
CASRLQRESNEQFF
>once|TRBD2|TRBJ2-7|TRBV6-5
TGTGCCAGCACCCCAGCGGGAGGAAGAGAGCAGAACTTC
CASTPAGGREQNF
>-|TRBD2|TRBJ2-3|TRBV4-3
TGCGCCAGCAGCCAACCGACTAGCGGGAGTTCAGATACGCAGTATTTT
CASSQPTSGSSDTQYF
>few|-|TRBJ2-3|TRBV11-2
TGTGCCAGCAGCAGGCCGATAGGTACAGATACGCAGTATTTT
CASSRPIGTDTQYF
>many|-|TRBJ2-5|TRBV7-6
TGTGCCAGCAGCTTAAAAATTGAGACCCAGTACTTC
CASSLKIETQYF
>-|-|TRBJ2-1|TRBV7-9
TGTGCCAGCAGCTTAGATCGCCGGGTAGGGCAGTTCTTC
CASSLDRRVGQFF
>many|-|TRBJ1-2|TRBV28
TGTGCCAGCATCCCACACGTAGCTGGCGGCTACACCTTC
CASIPHVAGGYTF
>few|-|TRBJ2-7|TRBV10-3
TGTGCCATCAGTGAGGGCCCCTCCTACGAGCAGTACTTC
CAISEGPSYEQYF
>-|-|TRBJ2-2|TRBV4-2
TGTGCCAGCAGCTTGGGGACGGGCCCGGCCGGGGAGCTGTTTTTT
CASSLGTGPAGELFF
>-|TRBD2|TRBJ2-7|TRBV7-2
TGTGCCAGCAGCTCGTCTACTAGCGGCTACGAGCAGTACTTC
CASSSSTSGYEQYF
>-|-|TRBJ1-3|TRBV28
TGTGCCAGCAGTTGGAGAGTCGGAAACACCATATATTTT
CASSWRVGNTIYF
>-|-|TRBJ2-7|TRBV29-1
TGCAGCGTGGGCGCAGGAGCCACCTACGAGCAGTACTTC
CSVGAGATYEQYF
>many|-|TRBJ2-5|TRBV7-9
TGTGCCAGCAGCCCTCCGTGGGGGGACCAAGAGACCCAGTACTTC
CASSPPWGDQETQYF
>few|TRBD1|TRBJ2-7|TRBV7-2
TGTGCCAGCAGATATGGGACAGGGGACCCGTACTTC
CASRYGTGDPYF
>-|-|TRBJ2-7|TRBV11-1
TGTGCCAGCAGCATCCAGGGTACAGACTACGAGCAGTACTTC
CASSIQGTDYEQYF
>-|-|TRBJ2-1|TRBV4-3
TGCGCCAGCAGCCAAGATGGGGCGCAATACAATGAGCAGTTCTTC
CASSQDGAQYNEQFF
>-|TRBD2|TRBJ2-7|TRBV7-2
TGTGCCAGCAGCTCCTCGGGACTAGGGGCCTACGAGCAGTACTTC
CASSSSGLGAYEQYF
>many|-|TRBJ2-3|TRBV6-2/TRBV6-3
TGTGCCAGCAGTTACTGGGAAGGCACAGATACGCAGTATTTT
CASSYWEGTDTQYF
>-|TRBD2|TRBJ2-1|TRBV12-5
TGTGCTAGTGGTTTGCCGACAGCTAGCGGGAGCTACAATGAGCAGTTCTTC
CASGLPTASGSYNEQFF
>once|TRBD2|TRBJ2-3|TRBV4-2
TGTGCCAGCAGCCAAGTAGCGGGGGACACAGATACGCAGTATTTT
CASSQVAGDTDTQYF
>-|-|TRBJ2-1|TRBV4-1
TGCGCCAGCAGCCAAGGTGCCGGACTGGGGAGAGAGCAGTTCTTC
CASSQGAGLGREQFF
>few|TRBD1|TRBJ2-5|TRBV28
TGTGCCAGCAGTCCGTATTGGACAGGGTCAGAAGAGACCCTGTACTTC
CASSPYWTGSEETLYF
>-|TRBD2|TRBJ2-3|TRBV4-3
TGCGCCAGCAGCCTAGGGGTAGCGGGAGGCGGGAGCACAGATACGCAGTATTTT
CASSLGVAGGGSTDTQYF
>many|-|TRBJ2-5|TRBV13
TGTGCCAGCAGACTCGAGGGGCGGCCCCAGTACTTC
CASRLEGRPQYF
>-|-|TRBJ2-3|TRBV3-1
TGTGCCAGCACCCCCCCCGGTGGGGTTCCGCAGTATTTT
CASTPPGGVPQYF
>few|-|TRBJ2-7|TRBV5-1
TGCGCCAGCAGCTTCTACGCAGGGAACTACGAGCAGTACTTC
CASSFYAGNYEQYF
>-|TRBD2|TRBJ2-3|TRBV20-1
TGCAGTGCCGAGGGACTAGCGGGGCGCACAGATACGCAGTATTTT
CSAEGLAGRTDTQYF
>-|-|TRBJ1-4|TRBV18
TGTGCCAGCTCGGAGGGCTGGGAACTTAATGAAAAACTGTTTTTT
CASSEGWELNEKLFF
>few|-|TRBJ1-1|TRBV13
TGTGCCAGCAGCTTAGCCCTGACAGCATTGAACACTGAAGCTTTCTTT
CASSLALTALNTEAFF
>many|-|TRBJ2-5|TRBV7-2
TGTGCCAGCAGCTTAATTGGGAGCCAAGAGACCCAGTACTTC
CASSLIGSQETQYF
>-|-|TRBJ2-1|TRBV24-1
TGTGCCACCAGTGATTTCTATGAGCAGTTCTTC
CATSDFYEQFF
>few|TRBD2|TRBJ2-1|TRBV11-2
TGTGCCAGCAGCTCTAGCGGGGGGCCCTACAATGAGCAGTTCTTC
CASSSSGGPYNEQFF
>many|-|TRBJ1-5|TRBV27
TGTGCCAGCAGTTTACTGGGGGATCAGCCCCAGCATTTT
CASSLLGDQPQHF
>many|-|TRBJ2-1|TRBV7-2
TGTGCCAGCAGCTTTAGTCGGTTCGGTGAGCAGTTCTTC
CASSFSRFGEQFF
>many|-|TRBJ2-2|TRBV10-3
TGTGCCATCAGTGAGCCTCTCCTATCGACAGGTCCCGGGGAGCTGTTTTTT
CAISEPLLSTGPGELFF
>many|-|TRBJ2-7|TRBV7-9
TGTGCCAGCAAGGGTAGCGGCTACGAGCAGTACTTC
CASKGSGYEQYF
>many|-|TRBJ2-1|TRBV6-2/TRBV6-3
TGTGCCAGCAGTCCCCCCGGGGAGCATGAGCAGTTCTTC
CASSPPGEHEQFF
>-|-|TRBJ2-2|TRBV4-1
TGCGCCAGCAGCCTTGGCAGGGTCGGGAACACCGGGGAGCAGTTTTTT
CASSLGRVGNTGEQFF
>-|-|TRBJ2-7|TRBV20-1
TGCAGTGCTACTAGCAAAGGCGAGCAGTACTTC
CSATSKGEQYF
>-|-|TRBJ1-1|TRBV28
TGTGCCAGCAGTTGGACAGCGTCAATGAACACTGAAGCTTTCTTT
CASSWTASMNTEAFF
>many|TRBD1|TRBJ1-1|TRBV5-6
TGTGCCAGCAGCTGGGGACAGGGGGTAACTGAAGCTTTCTTT
CASSWGQGVTEAFF
>many|-|TRBJ1-1|TRBV15
TGTGCCACCAGCAGATGGGCCTCCTCCACTGAAGCTTTCTTT
CATSRWASSTEAFF
>many|-|TRBJ1-4|TRBV6-5
TGTGCCAGCGGCTCTCAGGGGCCTAATGAAAAACTGTTTTTT
CASGSQGPNEKLFF
>few|TRBD2|TRBJ2-1|TRBV7-9
TGTGCCAGCAGCGGAGGAGGGACTAGCGGGAGGGCCAATGAGCAGTTCTTC
CASSGGGTSGRANEQFF
>-|-|TRBJ2-3|TRBV9
TGTGCCAGTAACGGGTGGGGCACAGATACGCGGTATTTT
CASNGWGTDTRYF
>-|-|TRBJ1-1|TRBV19
TGTGCCAGTAGTCATCGGGGGTATAACACTGAAGCTTTCTTT
CASSHRGYNTEAFF
>-|TRBD2|TRBJ2-3|TRBV4-2
TGTGCCAGCAGCGTACTAGCGGGATTCGCAGATACGCAGTATTTT
CASSVLAGFADTQYF